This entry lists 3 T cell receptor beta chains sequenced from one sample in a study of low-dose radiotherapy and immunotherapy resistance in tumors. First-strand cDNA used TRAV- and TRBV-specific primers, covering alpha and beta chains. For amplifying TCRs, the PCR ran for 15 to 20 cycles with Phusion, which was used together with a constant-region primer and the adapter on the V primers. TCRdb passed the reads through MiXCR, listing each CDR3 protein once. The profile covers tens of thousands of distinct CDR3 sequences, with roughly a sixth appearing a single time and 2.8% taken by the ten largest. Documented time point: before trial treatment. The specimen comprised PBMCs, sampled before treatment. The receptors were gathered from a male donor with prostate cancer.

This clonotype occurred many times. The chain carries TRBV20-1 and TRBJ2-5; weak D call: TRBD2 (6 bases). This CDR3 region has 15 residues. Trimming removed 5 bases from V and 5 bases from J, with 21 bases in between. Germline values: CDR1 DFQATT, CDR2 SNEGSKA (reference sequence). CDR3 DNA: TGCAGTGCTCACCTCGGAGGGGCTGGTTGGGAGACCCAGTACTTC. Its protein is CSAHLGGAGWETQYF.

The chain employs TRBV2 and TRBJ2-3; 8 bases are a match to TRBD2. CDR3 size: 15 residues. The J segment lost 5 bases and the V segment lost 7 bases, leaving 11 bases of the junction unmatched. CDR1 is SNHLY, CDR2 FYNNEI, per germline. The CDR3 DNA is TGTGCCAGCAATGCTGGGCGGGCGGGAGGAGATACGCAGTATTTT. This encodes CASNAGRAGGDTQYF.

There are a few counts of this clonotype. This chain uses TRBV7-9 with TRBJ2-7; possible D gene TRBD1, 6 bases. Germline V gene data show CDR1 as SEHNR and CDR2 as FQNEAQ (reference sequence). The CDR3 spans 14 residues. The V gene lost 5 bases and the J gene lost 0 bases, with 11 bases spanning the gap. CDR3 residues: CASSADRSSYEQYF. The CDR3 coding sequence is TGTGCCAGCAGCGCCGACAGGAGCTCCTACGAGCAGTACTTC.